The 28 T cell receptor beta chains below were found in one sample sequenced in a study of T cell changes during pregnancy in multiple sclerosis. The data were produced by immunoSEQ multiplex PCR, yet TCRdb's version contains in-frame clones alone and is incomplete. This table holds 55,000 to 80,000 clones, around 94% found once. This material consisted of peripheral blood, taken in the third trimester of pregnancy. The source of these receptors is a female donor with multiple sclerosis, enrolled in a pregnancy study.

CDR3 protein: CASSSRDREDEQYF. DNA for the CDR3: TGTGCCAGCAGCTCCCGGGACAGGGAGGACGAGCAGTACTTC. This chain uses TRBV7-6 with TRBJ2-7; 9 nucleotides line up with TRBD1. The CDR3 runs 14 residues. Germline-derived CDR1 and CDR2 are SGHVS and FNYEAQ. Trimming at V came to 4 bases and at J to 5 bases, leaving 6 bases not matched to a gene. Based on the CDR3 plus reference TRBV7-6 and TRBJ2-7, the full variable domain is GAGVSQSPRYKVTKRGQDVALRCDPISGHVSLYWYRQALGQGPEFLTYFNYEAQQDKSGLPNDRFSAERPEGSISTLTIQRTEQRDSAMYRCASSSRDREDEQYFGPGTRLTVT.

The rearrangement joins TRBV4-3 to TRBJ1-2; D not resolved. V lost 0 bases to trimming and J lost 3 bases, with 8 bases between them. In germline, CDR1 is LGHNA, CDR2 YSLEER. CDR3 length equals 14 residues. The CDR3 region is CASSQEAGYYGYTF. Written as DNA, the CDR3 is TGCGCCAGCAGCCAAGAGGCAGGATACTATGGCTACACCTTC.

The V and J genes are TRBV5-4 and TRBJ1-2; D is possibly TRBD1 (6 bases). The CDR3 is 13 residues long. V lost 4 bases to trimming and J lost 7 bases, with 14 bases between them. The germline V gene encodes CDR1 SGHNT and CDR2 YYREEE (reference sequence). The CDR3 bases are TGTGCCAGCAGCCACAGGGTTAATCTTGGCTACACCTTC. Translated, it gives CASSHRVNLGYTF.

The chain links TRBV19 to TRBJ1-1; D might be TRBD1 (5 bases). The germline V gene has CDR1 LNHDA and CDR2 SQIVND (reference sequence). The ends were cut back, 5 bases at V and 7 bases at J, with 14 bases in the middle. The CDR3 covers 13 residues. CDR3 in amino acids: CASSPRGEGEAFF. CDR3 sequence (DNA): TGTGCCAGTAGTCCGCGGGGGGAGGGTGAAGCTTTCTTT.

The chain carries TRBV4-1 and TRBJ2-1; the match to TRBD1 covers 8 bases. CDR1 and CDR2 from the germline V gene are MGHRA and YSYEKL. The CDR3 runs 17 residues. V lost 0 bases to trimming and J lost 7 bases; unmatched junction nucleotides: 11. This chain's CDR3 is CASSQDGVDRVVNEQFF. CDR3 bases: TGCGCCAGCAGCCAAGACGGCGTGGACAGGGTTGTAAATGAGCAGTTCTTC.

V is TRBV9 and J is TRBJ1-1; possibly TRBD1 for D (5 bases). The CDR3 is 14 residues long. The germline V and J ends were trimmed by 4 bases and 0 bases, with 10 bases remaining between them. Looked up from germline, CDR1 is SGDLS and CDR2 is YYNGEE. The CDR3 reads CASSWRDLNTEAFF. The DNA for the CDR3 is TGTGCCAGCAGCTGGAGGGACCTGAACACTGAAGCTTTCTTT.

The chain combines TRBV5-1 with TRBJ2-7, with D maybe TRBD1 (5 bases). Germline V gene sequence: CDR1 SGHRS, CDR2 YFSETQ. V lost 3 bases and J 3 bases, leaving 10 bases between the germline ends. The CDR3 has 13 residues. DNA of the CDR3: TGCGCCAGCAGCTCCAGGGTGGGCTACGAGCAGTACTTC. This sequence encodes CASSSRVGYEQYF.

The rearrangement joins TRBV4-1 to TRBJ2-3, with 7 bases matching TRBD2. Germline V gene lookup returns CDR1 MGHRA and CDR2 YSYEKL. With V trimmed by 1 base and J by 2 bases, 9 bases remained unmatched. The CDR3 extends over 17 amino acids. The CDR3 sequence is CASSQVEGAGFTDTQYF. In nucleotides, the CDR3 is TGCGCCAGCAGCCAAGTAGAGGGAGCGGGATTCACAGATACGCAGTATTTT.

The CDR3 sequence: CASSQRQGSPLGGYTF. The CDR3 bases are TGCGCCAGCAGCCAAAGACAGGGAAGCCCGTTGGGGGGCTACACCTTC. The chain couples TRBV4-3 to TRBJ1-2; 7 nucleotides align to TRBD1. The CDR3 has 16 residues. V shed 2 bases, J shed 8 bases, and the junction held 14 bases outside the gene matches. Germline CDR1 reads LGHNA; CDR2 reads YSLEER.

CDR3 amino acids: CASSLLRGAGGSSYNEQFF. The CDR3 DNA sequence: TGTGCCAGCAGCTTACTTAGAGGGGCAGGGGGGTCCTCCTACAATGAGCAGTTCTTC. The chain recombines TRBV7-9 with TRBJ2-1; D possibly corresponds to TRBD1 (7 bases). V was trimmed by 2 bases and J by 0 bases, leaving 20 bases between them. The V gene's germline CDR1 is SEHNR and CDR2 FQNEAQ (reference sequence). The CDR3 sequence is 19 residues long. The variable domain in full, completed from reference TRBV7-9 and TRBJ2-1, reads DTGVSQNPRHKITKRGQNVTFRCDPISEHNRLYWYRQTLGQGPEFLTYFQNEAQLEKSRLLSDRFSAERPKGSFSTLEIQRTEQGDSAMYLCASSLLRGAGGSSYNEQFFGPGTRLTVL.

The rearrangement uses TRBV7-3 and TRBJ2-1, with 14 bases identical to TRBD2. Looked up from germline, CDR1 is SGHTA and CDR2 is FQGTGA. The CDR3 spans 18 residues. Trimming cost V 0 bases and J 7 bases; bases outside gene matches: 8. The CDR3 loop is CASSLTFDGLAGGNEQFF. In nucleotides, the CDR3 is TGTGCCAGCAGCTTAACGTTCGACGGACTAGCGGGAGGAAATGAGCAGTTCTTC. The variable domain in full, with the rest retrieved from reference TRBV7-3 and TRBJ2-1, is GAGVSQTPSNKVTEKGKYVELRCDPISGHTALYWYRQSLGQGPEFLIYFQGTGAADDSGLPNDRFFAVRPEGSVSTLKIQRTERGDSAVYLCASSLTFDGLAGGNEQFFGPGTRLTVL.

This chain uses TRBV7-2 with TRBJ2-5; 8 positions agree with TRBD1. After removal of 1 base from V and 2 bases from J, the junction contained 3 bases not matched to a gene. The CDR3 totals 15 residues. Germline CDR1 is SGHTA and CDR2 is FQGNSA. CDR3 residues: CASSLEWTGQETQYF. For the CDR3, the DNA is TGTGCCAGCAGCTTAGAATGGACAGGGCAAGAGACCCAGTACTTC.

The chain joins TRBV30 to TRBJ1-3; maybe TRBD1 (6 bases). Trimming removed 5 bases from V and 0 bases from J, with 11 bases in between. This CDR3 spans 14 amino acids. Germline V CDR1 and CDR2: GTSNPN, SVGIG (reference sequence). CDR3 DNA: TGTGCCTGGCAGGGGTTGAGCTCTGGAAACACCATATATTTT. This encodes CAWQGLSSGNTIYF.

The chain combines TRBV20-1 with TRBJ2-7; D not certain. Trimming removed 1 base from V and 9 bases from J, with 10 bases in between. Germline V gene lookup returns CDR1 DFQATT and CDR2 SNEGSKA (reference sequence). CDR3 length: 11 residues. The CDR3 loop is CSARGESGQYF. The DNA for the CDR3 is TGCAGTGCTAGAGGAGAGTCCGGGCAGTACTTC.

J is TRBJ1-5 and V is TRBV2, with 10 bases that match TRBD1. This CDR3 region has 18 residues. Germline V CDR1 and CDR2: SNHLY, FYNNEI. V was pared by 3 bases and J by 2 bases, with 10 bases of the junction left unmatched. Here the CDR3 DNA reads TGTGCCAGCAGTGAGAGTCGGGACAGGGGTTTTCGCAATCAGCCCCAGCATTTT. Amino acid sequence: CASSESRDRGFRNQPQHF.

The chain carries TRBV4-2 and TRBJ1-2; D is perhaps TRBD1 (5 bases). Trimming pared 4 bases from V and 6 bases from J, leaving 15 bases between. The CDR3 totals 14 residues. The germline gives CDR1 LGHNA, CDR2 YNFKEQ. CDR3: CASSPQGTWDGYTF. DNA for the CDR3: TGTGCCAGCAGCCCTCAGGGAACTTGGGATGGCTACACCTTC.

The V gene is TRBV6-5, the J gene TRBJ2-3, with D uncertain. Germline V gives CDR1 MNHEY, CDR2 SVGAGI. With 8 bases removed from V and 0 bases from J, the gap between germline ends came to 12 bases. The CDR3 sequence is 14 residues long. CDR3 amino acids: CASSGSVSTDTQYF. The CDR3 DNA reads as TGTGCCAGCTCGGGTTCCGTGAGCACAGATACGCAGTATTTT.

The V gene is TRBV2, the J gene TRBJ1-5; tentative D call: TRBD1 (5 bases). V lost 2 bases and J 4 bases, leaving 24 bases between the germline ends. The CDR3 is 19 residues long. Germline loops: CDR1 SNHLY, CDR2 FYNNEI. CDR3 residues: CASSELGGFSSKWNQPQHF. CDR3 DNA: TGTGCCAGCAGTGAATTGGGGGGGTTTTCGAGCAAGTGGAATCAGCCCCAGCATTTT.

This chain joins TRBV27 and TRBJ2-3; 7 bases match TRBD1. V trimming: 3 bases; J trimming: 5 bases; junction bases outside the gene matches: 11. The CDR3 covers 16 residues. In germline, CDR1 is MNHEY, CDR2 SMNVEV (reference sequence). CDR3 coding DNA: TGTGCCAGCAGTTTTTTTGTGACAGGGAAGAGAGATACGCAGTATTTT. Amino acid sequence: CASSFFVTGKRDTQYF.

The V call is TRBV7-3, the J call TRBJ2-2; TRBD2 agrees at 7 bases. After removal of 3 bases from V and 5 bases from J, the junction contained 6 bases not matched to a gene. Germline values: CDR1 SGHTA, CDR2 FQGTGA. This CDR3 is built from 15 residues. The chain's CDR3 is CASSFETAGTGELFF. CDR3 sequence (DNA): TGTGCCAGCAGCTTCGAGACAGCGGGGACCGGGGAGCTGTTTTTT.

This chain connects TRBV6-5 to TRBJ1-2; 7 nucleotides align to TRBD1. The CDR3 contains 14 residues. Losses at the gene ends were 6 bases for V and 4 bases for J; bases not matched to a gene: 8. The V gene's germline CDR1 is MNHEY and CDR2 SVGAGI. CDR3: CASSKVGQFYGYTF. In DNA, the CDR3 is TGTGCCAGCAGCAAAGTGGGACAGTTCTATGGCTACACCTTC.

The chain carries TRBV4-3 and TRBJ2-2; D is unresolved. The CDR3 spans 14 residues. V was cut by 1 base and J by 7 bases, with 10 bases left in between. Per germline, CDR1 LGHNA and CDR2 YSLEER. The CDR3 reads CASSQGGLLGELFF. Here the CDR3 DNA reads TGCGCCAGCAGCCAAGGCGGCCTCCTCGGGGAGCTGTTTTTT.

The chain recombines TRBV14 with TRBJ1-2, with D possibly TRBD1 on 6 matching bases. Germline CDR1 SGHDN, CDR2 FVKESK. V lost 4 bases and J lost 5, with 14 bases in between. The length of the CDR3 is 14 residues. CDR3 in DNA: TGTGCCAGCAGCCGAGGGGGTCGCTGGTATGGCTACACCTTC. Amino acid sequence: CASSRGGRWYGYTF.

CDR3 in DNA: TGTGCCAGTAGTAAGAGCGGGGGAAATGGCTACACCTTC. Translation gives CASSKSGGNGYTF. The J gene is TRBJ1-2, the V gene TRBV19; perhaps TRBD1 as D (5 bases). With 4 bases removed from V and 6 bases from J, the gap between germline ends came to 12 bases. CDR1 is LNHDA, CDR2 SQIVND, per germline (reference sequence). The CDR3 is 13 amino acids.

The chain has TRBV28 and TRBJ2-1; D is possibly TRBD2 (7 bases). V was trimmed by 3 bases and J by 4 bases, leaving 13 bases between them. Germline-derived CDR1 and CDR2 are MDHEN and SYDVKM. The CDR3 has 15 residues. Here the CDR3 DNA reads TGTGCCAGCAGTTTCGGGCGGGGGCCATACAATGAGCAGTTCTTC. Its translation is CASSFGRGPYNEQFF.

The chain's CDR3 is CASSQGPGPQETQYF. In DNA, the CDR3 is TGCGCCAGCAGCCAAGGCCCAGGGCCCCAAGAGACCCAGTACTTC. This chain uses TRBV4-3 with TRBJ2-5; tentatively, D is TRBD1 (5 bases). CDR1 is LGHNA and CDR2 is YSLEER in the germline V gene. The length of the CDR3 is 15 residues. Trimming pared 1 base from V and 1 base from J, leaving 10 bases between.

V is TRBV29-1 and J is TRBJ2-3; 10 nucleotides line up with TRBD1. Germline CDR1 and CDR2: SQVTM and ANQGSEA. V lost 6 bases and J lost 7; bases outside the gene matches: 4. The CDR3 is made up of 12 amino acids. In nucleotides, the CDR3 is TGCAGCGTGGGGACAGGGGAACATACGCAGTATTTT. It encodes CSVGTGEHTQYF.

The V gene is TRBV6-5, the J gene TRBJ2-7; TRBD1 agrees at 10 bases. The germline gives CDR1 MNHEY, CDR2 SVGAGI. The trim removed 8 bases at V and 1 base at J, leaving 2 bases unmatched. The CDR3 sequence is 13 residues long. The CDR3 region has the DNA TGTGCCAGCGGGACAGGGGTGTCCTACGAGCAGTACTTC. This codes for CASGTGVSYEQYF.